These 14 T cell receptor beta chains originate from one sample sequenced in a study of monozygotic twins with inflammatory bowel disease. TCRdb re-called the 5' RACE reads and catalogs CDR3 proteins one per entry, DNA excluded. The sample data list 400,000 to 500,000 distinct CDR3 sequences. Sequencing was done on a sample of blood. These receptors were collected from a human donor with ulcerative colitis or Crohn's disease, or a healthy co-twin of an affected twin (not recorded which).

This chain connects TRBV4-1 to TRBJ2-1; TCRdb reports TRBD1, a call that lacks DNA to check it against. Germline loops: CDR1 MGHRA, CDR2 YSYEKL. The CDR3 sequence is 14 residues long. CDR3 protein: CASSHQTGINEQFF.

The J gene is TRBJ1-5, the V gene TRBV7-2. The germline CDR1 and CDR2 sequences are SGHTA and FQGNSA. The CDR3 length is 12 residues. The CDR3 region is CASSLDPEPQHF.

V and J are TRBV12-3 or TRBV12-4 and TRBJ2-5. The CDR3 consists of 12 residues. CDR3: CASLKGQETQYF.

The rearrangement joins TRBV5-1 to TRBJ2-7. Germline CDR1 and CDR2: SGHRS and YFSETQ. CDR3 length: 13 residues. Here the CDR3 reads CASSLGTTYGQYF.

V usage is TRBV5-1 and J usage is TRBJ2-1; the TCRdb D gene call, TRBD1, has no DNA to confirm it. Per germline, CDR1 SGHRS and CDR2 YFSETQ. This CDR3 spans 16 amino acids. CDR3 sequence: CASSLAGGNQYNEQFF. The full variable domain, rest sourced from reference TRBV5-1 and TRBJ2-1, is KAGVTQTPRYLIKTRGQQVTLSCSPISGHRSVSWYQQTPGQGLQFLFEYFSETQRNKGNFPGRFSGRQFSNSRSEMNVSTLELGDSALYLCASSLAGGNQYNEQFFGPGTRLTVL.

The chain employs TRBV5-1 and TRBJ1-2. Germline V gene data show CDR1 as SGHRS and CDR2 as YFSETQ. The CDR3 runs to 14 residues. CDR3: CASSRSGRDYGYTF.

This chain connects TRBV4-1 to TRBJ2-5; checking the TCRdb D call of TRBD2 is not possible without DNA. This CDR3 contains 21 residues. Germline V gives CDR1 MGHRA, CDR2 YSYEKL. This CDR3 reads CASSQVRRAGGSGLRVETQYF.

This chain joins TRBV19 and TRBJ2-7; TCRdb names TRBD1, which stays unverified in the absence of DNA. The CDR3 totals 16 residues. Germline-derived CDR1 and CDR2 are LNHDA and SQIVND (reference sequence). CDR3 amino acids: CASRQGGTGRPYEQYF. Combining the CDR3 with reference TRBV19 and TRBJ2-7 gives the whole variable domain DGGITQSPKYLFRKEGQNVTLSCEQNLNHDAMYWYRQDPGQGLRLIYYSQIVNDFQKGDIAEGYSVSREKKESFPLTVTSAQKNPTAFYLCASRQGGTGRPYEQYFGPGTRLTVT.

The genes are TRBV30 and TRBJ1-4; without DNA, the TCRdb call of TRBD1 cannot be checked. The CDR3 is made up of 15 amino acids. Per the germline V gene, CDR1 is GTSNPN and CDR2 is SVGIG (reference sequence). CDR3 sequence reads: CAWRTGRATNEKLFF. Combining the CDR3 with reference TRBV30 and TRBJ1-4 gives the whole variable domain SQTIHQWPATLVQPVGSPLSLECTVEGTSNPNLYWYRQAAGRGLQLLFYSVGIGQISSEVPQNLSASRPQDRQFILSSKKLLLSDSGFYLCAWRTGRATNEKLFFGSGTQLSVL.

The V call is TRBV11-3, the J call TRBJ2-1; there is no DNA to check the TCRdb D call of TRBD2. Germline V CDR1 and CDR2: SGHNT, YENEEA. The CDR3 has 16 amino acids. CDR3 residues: CASSSTSGSSYNEQFF.

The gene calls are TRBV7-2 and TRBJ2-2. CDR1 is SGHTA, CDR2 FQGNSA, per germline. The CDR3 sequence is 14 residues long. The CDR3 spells CASSSIRNTGELFF.

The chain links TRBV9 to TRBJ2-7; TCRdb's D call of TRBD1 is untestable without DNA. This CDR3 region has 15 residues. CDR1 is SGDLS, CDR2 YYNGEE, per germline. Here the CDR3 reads CASSVATGQVYEQYF.

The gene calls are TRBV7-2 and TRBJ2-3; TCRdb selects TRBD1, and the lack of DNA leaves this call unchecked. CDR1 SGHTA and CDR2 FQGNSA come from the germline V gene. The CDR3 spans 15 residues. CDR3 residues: CASRPPGVLTDTQYF. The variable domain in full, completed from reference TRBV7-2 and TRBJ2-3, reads GAGVSQSPSNKVTEKGKDVELRCDPISGHTALYWYRQSLGQGLEFLIYFQGNSAPDKSGLPSDRFSAERTGGSVSTLTIQRTQQEDSAVYLCASRPPGVLTDTQYFGPGTRLTVL.

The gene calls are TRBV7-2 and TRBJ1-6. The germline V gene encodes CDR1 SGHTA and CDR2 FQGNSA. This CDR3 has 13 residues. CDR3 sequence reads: CASAGGTYSPLHF.